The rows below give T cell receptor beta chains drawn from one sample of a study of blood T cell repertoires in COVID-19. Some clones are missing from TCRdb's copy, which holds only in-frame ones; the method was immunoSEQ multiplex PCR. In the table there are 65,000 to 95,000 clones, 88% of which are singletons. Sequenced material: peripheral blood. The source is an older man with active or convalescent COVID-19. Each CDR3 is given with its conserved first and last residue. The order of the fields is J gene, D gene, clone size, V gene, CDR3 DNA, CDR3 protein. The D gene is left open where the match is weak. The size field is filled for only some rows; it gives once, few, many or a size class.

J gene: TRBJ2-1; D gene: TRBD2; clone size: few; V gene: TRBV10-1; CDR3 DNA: TGCGCCAGCAGTGAGGAATGGGAGGGACTAGCGACGGAGAAGGGTAATGAGCAGTTCTTC; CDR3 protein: CASSEEWEGLATEKGNEQFF
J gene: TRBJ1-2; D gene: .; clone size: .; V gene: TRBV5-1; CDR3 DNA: TGCGCCAGCAGCCCCAGTGCAGACTATGGCTACACCTTC; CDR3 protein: CASSPSADYGYTF
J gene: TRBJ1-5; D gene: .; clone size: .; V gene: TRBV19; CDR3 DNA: TGTGCCAGTAGTATGAGGCAGCTCTATAGCAATCAGCCCCAGCATTTT; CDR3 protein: CASSMRQLYSNQPQHF
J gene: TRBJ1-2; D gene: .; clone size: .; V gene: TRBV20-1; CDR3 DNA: TGCAGTGCTACCCGGGACAAGGCCTACACCTTC; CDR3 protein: CSATRDKAYTF
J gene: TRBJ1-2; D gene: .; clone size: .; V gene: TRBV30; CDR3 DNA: TGTGCCTGGAGCCTTGGACTGGACAGCCTCTATGGCTACACCTTC; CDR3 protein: CAWSLGLDSLYGYTF
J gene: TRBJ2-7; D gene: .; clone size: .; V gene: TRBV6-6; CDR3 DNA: TGTGCCAGCAGTCAACGACACGGAGGTTCGAGCGAGCAGTACTTC; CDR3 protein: CASSQRHGGSSEQYF
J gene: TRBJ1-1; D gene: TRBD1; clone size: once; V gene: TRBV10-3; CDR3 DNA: TGTGCCACCCTGGGCAGGGGGATAAACACTGAAGCTTTCTTT; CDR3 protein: CATLGRGINTEAFF
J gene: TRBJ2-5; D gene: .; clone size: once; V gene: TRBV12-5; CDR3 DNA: TGTGCTAGTGGTTTTTACCCTGGGACAACTGGGACCCAGTACTTC; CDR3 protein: CASGFYPGTTGTQYF
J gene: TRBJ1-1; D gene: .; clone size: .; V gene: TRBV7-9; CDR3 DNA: TGTGCCAGCAGCTCCGGACGGACTATGAACACTGAAGCTTTCTTT; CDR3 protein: CASSSGRTMNTEAFF
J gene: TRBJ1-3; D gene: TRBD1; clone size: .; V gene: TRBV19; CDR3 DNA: TGTGCCAGTAGTCCCGGGACAGTCCCTTCTGGAAACACCATATATTTT; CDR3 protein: CASSPGTVPSGNTIYF
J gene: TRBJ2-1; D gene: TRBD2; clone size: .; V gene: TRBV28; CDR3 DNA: TGTGCCAGCAGTTCCTTAGCGGGAGGCCTCTACAATGAGCAGTTCTTC; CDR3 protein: CASSSLAGGLYNEQFF
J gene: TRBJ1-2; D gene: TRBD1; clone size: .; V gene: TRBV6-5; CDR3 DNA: TGTGCCAGCAGTCTGACAGGGGGCATGGGTGGCTACACCTTC; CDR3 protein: CASSLTGGMGGYTF
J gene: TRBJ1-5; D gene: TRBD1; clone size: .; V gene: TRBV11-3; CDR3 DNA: TGTGCCAGCAGCCCCCCGGAGTATTCGACAGGGGCGAACAATCAGCCCCAGCATTTT; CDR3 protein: CASSPPEYSTGANNQPQHF
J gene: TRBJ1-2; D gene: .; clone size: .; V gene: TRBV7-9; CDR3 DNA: TGTGCCAGCAGCTTGGCAGGGGACGATGGCTACACCTTC; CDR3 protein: CASSLAGDDGYTF
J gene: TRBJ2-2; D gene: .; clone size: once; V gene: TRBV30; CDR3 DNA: TGTGCCTGGAGTCCTTATAACACCGGGGAGCTGTTTTTT; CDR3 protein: CAWSPYNTGELFF
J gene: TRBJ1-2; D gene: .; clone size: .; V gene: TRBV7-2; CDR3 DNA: TGTGCCAGCAGCTTAGCGGCAGCGCTGATACCTAACTATGGCTACACCTTC; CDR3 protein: CASSLAAALIPNYGYTF
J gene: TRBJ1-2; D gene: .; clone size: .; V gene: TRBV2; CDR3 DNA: TGTGCCAGCAGTCCCGACTATGGCTACACCTTC; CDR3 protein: CASSPDYGYTF
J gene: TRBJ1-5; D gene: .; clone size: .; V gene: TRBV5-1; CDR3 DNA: TGCGCCAGCAGCGCTATGACAGGAGTTAATCAGCCCCAGCATTTT; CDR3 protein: CASSAMTGVNQPQHF
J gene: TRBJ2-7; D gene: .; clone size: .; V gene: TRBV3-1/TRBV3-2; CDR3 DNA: TGTGCCAGCAGCCCCAAACGGGACTACGAGCAGTACTTC; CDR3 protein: CASSPKRDYEQYF
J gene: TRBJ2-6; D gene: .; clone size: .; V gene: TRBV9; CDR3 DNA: TGTGCCAGCACTGCCTCGAGGGTCGTTGGGGCCAACGTCCTGACTTTC; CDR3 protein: CASTASRVVGANVLTF
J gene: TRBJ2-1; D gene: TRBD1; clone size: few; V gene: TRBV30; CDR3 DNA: TGTGCCTGGAGTGTAACAGGGGCCAGCCAGTACAATGAGCAGTTCTTC; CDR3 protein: CAWSVTGASQYNEQFF
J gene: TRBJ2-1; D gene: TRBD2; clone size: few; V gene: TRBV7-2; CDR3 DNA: TGTGCCAGCAGCAGGACTAGCGGGGGCTACAATGAGCAGTTCTTC; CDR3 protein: CASSRTSGGYNEQFF
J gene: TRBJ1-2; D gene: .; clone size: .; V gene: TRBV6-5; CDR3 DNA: TGTGCCAGCAGTTACCAGGGATTAGGCCACTATGGCTACACCTTC; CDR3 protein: CASSYQGLGHYGYTF
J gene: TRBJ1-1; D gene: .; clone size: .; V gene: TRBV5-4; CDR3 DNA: TGTGCCAGCAGCTTTCAGGGAATAAACACTGAAGCTTTCTTT; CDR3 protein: CASSFQGINTEAFF